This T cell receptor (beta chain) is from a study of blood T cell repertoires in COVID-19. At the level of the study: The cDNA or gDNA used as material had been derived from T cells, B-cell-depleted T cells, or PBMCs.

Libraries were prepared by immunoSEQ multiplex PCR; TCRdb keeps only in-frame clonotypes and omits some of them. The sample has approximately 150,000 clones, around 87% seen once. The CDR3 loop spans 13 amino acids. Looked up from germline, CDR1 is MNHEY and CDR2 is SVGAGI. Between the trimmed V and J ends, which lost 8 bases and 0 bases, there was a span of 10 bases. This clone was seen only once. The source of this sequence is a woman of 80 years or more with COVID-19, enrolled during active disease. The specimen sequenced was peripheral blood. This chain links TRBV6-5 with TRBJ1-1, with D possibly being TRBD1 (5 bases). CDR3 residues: CASGGHLNTEAFF. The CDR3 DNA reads TGTGCCAGCGGCGGACACCTGAACACTGAAGCTTTCTTT.